Each of the 8 T cell receptor beta chains below was sequenced from the same sample in a study of technical replicates of blood from a few donors. Here immunoSEQ multiplex PCR was the method, and the copy in TCRdb shows in-frame clones only, minus some. The sample has 70,000 to 85,000 clones; about nine tenths are singletons. The specimen sequenced was T cells isolated from PBMCs. The receptors here all came from a human donor in good health.

This sequence joins TRBV7-8 and TRBJ2-7; tentatively, D is TRBD2 (6 bases). V was shortened by 3 bases and J by 1 base, with 13 bases between the two germline ends. The CDR3 has 15 amino acids. Germline V CDR1 and CDR2: SGHVS, FQNEAQ. CDR3 sequence reads: CASSFAEGLSYEQYF. CDR3 in DNA: TGTGCCAGCAGCTTCGCCGAGGGACTGTCCTACGAGCAGTACTTC. Combining the CDR3 with reference TRBV7-8 and TRBJ2-7 gives the whole variable domain GAGVSQSPRYKVAKRGQDVALRCDPISGHVSLFWYQQALGQGPEFLTYFQNEAQLDKSGLPSDRFFAERPEGSVSTLKIQRTQQEDSAVYLCASSFAEGLSYEQYFGPGTRLTVT.

The rearrangement uses TRBV6-5 and TRBJ1-2; the match to TRBD1 covers 7 bases. J lost 7 bases, V lost 4 bases, and 9 bases had no gene match. The CDR3 has 14 amino acids. Germline values: CDR1 MNHEY, CDR2 SVGAGI. The CDR3 loop reads CASSFRQGASGYTF. DNA for the CDR3: TGTGCCAGCAGTTTCCGACAGGGAGCGAGTGGCTACACCTTC.

The V call is TRBV28, the J call TRBJ2-7; 9 positions agree with TRBD2. The CDR3 is 14 residues long. V lost 4 bases, J lost 2 bases, and 3 bases stayed unmatched. Germline V gene data show CDR1 as MDHEN and CDR2 as SYDVKM. The CDR3 DNA sequence: TGTGCCAGCAGTTCTAGCGGGACCGCCTACGAGCAGTACTTC. Translated, it gives CASSSSGTAYEQYF.

The chain employs TRBV29-1 and TRBJ2-5, with D perhaps matching TRBD2 (5 bases). This CDR3 comprises 12 residues. Germline-derived CDR1 and CDR2 are SQVTM and ANQGSEA. Trimming cost V 7 bases and J 5 bases, with 14 bases left between them. The CDR3 region has the DNA TGCAGCGCGACAACTAGTGGGGAGACCCAGTACTTC. Its translation: CSATTSGETQYF.

V and J are TRBV7-9 and TRBJ2-3; possible D gene TRBD2, 6 bases. The CDR3 runs 13 residues. Trimming took off 9 bases at V and 0 bases at J, with 10 bases between the two ends. The V gene's germline CDR1 is SEHNR and CDR2 FQNEAQ (reference sequence). The CDR3 here is CASTSTSTDTQYF. The CDR3 nucleotides read TGTGCCAGTACTAGCACCAGCACAGATACGCAGTATTTT.

The chain uses TRBV4-3 and TRBJ2-7, with 8 bases fitting TRBD1. There are 17 residues in the CDR3. The germline gives CDR1 LGHNA, CDR2 YSLEER. V lost 0 bases and J lost 3; bases outside the gene matches: 10. The CDR3 reads CASSQEFVGGTGYEQYF. The CDR3, as DNA: TGCGCCAGCAGCCAAGAATTTGTCGGCGGGACAGGCTACGAGCAGTACTTC.

This clone occurred once. V gene TRBV6-6 combines with J gene TRBJ2-7; no reliable D call. The germline V and J ends were trimmed by 6 bases and 0 bases, with 9 bases remaining between them. Germline CDR1 and CDR2: MNHNY and SVGAGI (reference sequence). The CDR3 is 13 amino acids. In DNA, the CDR3 is TGTGCCAGCAGCCATATCTACTCCTACGAGCAGTACTTC. Translating it yields CASSHIYSYEQYF.

The gene calls are TRBV6-5 and TRBJ1-1; D unresolved. The CDR3 has 14 amino acids. Germline V gene sequence: CDR1 MNHEY, CDR2 SVGAGI. Trimming pared 0 bases from V and 4 bases from J, leaving 9 bases between. CDR3 DNA: TGTGCCAGCAGTTACTCGGAGGGCTCCACTGAAGCTTTCTTT. As protein: CASSYSEGSTEAFF.